This T cell receptor beta chain was sequenced during a study of shared clonotypes between healthy human individuals (dated by TCRdb to about 2020). Concerning the study at large: The cohort included a few men and a couple of women between 18 and 49 years of age. For each donor, CD4 naive and CD4 memory were each given three plates, CD8 naive was given two plates, and CD8 memory was given one plate. The study deeply sequenced blood TCR repertoires of five healthy adults to estimate repertoire size and the extent of clonotype sharing between individuals. Libraries were prepared and TCR repertoires were sequenced by different laboratories using diverse techniques, in order to increase sequencing depth and limit assay-specific biases. Per donor, leukapheresis produced somewhere between about 0.94 and 9 billion PBMCs. Results the study describes overall, beyond this receptor: Pairwise subsampling led to the expectation that sequencing depth would affect the degree of clonotype sharing among donors. Sampling was restricted to blood, and TCR repertoires in tissues likely differ from the TCR repertoires found in blood. When a handful of donors were compared, the shared fraction of clonotypes was roughly 4.8% for naive CD4, roughly 3.4% for naive CD8, more than 2% for memory CD4, and 0.4% for memory CD8. Estimated clonotype richness was generally larger for naive than for memory subsets. Compared with non-shared clonotypes, clonotypes shared by all four sorted-subset donors had higher generation probabilities. Rarefaction of sorted-subset datasets indicated incomplete sequencing despite the large sequencing depth. The small number of donors limited the genetic and exposure-history diversity represented.

The junction shows trimming of 2 bases on V and 4 bases on J, and the gene matches do not reach 8 bases of it. The CDR1 and CDR2 encoded by the germline V gene are SGHTS and YDEGEE. The CDR3 covers 15 residues, taking in both the cysteine and the phenylalanine. The sequence is cut down to CDR3 DNA, 45 bases in frame from base 1. Healthy HIV-negative adults with no recently reported acute infections or vaccinations were included as donors. Every donor was a Caucasian adult living in Nashville, Tennessee, USA. CD4+ T cells were enriched by magnetic negative selection; naive cells were then positively selected on CD45RA, and the negative fraction formed the memory subset. Blood was obtained by leukapheresis, after which PBMCs were separated by Ficoll-Histopaque density gradient centrifugation and cryopreserved in liquid nitrogen vapor phase. Analytical flow cytometry was used to check the purity and quantity of each magnetically sorted T cell population. Genomic DNA was isolated from each sorted fraction and quantified by UV absorbance on a Nanodrop 2000c.

Of note for this clone: Its antigen is currently not known. There are no base qualities to consult, and no much larger clone falls within one base.

Using the deep immunoSEQ assay, TCR CDR3 regions were amplified from genomic DNA by multiplex PCR. Extracted genomic DNA from each cell subset was spread evenly across all wells of several immunoSEQ 96-well plates, with each plate serving as a replicate. Each replicate PCR for sorted subsets received about 0.2 ug genomic DNA, equal to around 32,000 T cell genomes. Purified libraries were quantified with a Qubit 3.0 fluorometer, sized on a Bioanalyzer 2100, and re-quantified with the KAPA Library Quantification kit. A separate single-read 150-cycle Illumina NextSeq 550 flow cell was used to sequence each immunoSEQ 96-well plate. The study's own analysis went as follows. Because the immunoSEQ output held only junctional sequences and lacked quality scores, the filtering could not match the filtering applied to full-length reads. To assign V/J genes and CDR3, sequences were annotated using PyIR, a Python wrapper for IgBLAST v1.9, with IMGT germline references. Any read was removed if the V/J assignment was weak (E-value above 1e-6), the CDR3 was missing, or the read contained stop codons, out-of-frame junctions, or ambiguous translated residues. V3J clonotypes were defined as sequences sharing an identical inferred V gene, J gene, and CDR3 amino acid sequence. Percentage overlap between repertoires was calculated by dividing the number of shared unique clonotypes by the size of the smaller repertoire. Richness of each repertoire was evaluated using RTK rarefaction, the Chao1 estimator, and Recon v2.1 estimates of unobserved clonotypes. For all TCRbeta clonotypes obtained by the gDNA method from a few donors, generation probabilities were computed with OLGA. The source is immuneACCESS, and TCRdb retained only in-frame sequences with V and J called. Part of the clones is not carried over; for the studies checked, unresolved V genes explain less than half of this, and the remainder is unexplained. V, J and clone size reflect that table, while D and trimming were determined from the DNA. This sample comprises about 2 million clones, approximately 95% of them detected only once. The ten biggest clones cover more than 0.1% of the sample.

This TCR was sampled from a man younger than 35 in good health. Sequencing was done on a sample of naive CD4+ T cells sorted from blood. This sample's cell subset or site label indicates: CD45RA+ positively selected. The chain was built from TRBV5-8 and TRBJ2-7; TRBD1 lines up with 8 middle nucleotides. The CDR3 amino acid sequence is: CASSFLAGGPYEQYF. The bases read TGTGCCAGCAGCTTCCTGGCAGGGGGCCCTTACGAGCAGTACTTC. Reference TRBV5-8 and TRBJ2-7 proteins supply the regions before and after the CDR3; the full variable domain is: EAGVTQSPTHLIKTRGQQATLRCSPISGHTSVYWYQQALGLGLQFLLWYDEGEERNRGNFPPRFSGRQFPNYSSELNVNALELEDSALYLCASSFLAGGPYEQYFGPGTRLTVT.